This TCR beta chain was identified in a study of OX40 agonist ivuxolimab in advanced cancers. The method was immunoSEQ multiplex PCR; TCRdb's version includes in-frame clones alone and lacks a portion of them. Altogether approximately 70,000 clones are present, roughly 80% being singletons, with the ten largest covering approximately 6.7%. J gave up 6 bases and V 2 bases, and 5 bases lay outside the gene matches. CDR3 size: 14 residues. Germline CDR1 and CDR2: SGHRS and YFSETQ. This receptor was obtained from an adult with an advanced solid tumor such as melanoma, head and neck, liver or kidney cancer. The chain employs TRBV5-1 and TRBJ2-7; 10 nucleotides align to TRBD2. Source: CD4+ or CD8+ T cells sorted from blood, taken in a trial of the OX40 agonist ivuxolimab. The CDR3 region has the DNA TGCGCCAGCAGCTTTCTAGCGGGAGAGGGCGAGCAGTACTTC. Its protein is CASSFLAGEGEQYF.